This is a list of T cell receptor beta chains from one sample in a study of T cell changes during pregnancy in multiple sclerosis. Clones were read by immunoSEQ multiplex PCR, and TCRdb kept only the in-frame ones, dropping some. The data show about 89,000 clones, with about 90% seen just once and around 2.1% held by the top ten. Sequencing used peripheral blood, obtained after pregnancy. The source of these receptors is a female donor in good health, enrolled as a control in a pregnancy study. Both conserved end residues are part of each CDR3. D genes are given only for firm matches. Clone size is shown for a subset of rows, as once, few, many or a class of expanded clone.

v_gene,abundance,j_gene,d_gene,CDR3nt,CDR3aa
TRBV5-1,-,TRBJ2-1,TRBD1,TGCGCCAGCAGCTTGGGGGACAGGACTAATGAGCAGTTCTTC,CASSLGDRTNEQFF
TRBV2,-,TRBJ2-5,TRBD2,TGTGCCAGCATCGGCGGGAGGGAGACCCAGTACTTC,CASIGGRETQYF
TRBV7-3,-,TRBJ2-1,TRBD2,TGTGCCAGCAGCTTACTGCGGGGGGCCCCGGGGGAGCAGTTCTTC,CASSLLRGAPGEQFF
TRBV5-1,-,TRBJ2-1,-,TGCGCCAGCAGCGGATTGACAGATTCCTACAATGAGCAGTTCTTC,CASSGLTDSYNEQFF
TRBV6-4,-,TRBJ2-4,-,TGTGCCAGCACTCCCGACACCAACAAGAACATTCAGTACTTC,CASTPDTNKNIQYF
TRBV27,-,TRBJ1-5,-,TGTGCCAGCAGTTTCTCAGGGATGTATCAGCCCCAGCATTTT,CASSFSGMYQPQHF
TRBV13,-,TRBJ1-5,-,TGTGCCAGCAGCTTAGGACAGACGAATCAGCCCCAGCATTTT,CASSLGQTNQPQHF
TRBV7-9,-,TRBJ2-7,TRBD1,TGTGCCAGCAGCTTAGTAGGGAGGACAGGGGTCTCCTACGAGCAGTACTTC,CASSLVGRTGVSYEQYF
TRBV27,-,TRBJ2-7,-,TGTGCCAGCAGGGCGGGGCCGGGACTGAACTACGAGCAGTACTTC,CASRAGPGLNYEQYF
TRBV28,-,TRBJ1-2,-,TGTGCCAGCAGGCCCCCGGGACACCCTAACTATGGCTACACCTTC,CASRPPGHPNYGYTF
TRBV5-4,-,TRBJ2-1,-,TGTGCCAGCAGCCCACACTACAATGAGCAGTTCTTC,CASSPHYNEQFF
TRBV6-1,-,TRBJ2-5,TRBD1,TGTGCCAGCAGTGTGGGGGACAGGGCGGCCCAGTACTTC,CASSVGDRAAQYF
TRBV19,-,TRBJ2-3,-,TGTGCCAGTAGTATGTGGGGGGGCACAGATACGCAGTATTTT,CASSMWGGTDTQYF
TRBV18,-,TRBJ2-7,TRBD2,TGTGCCAGCTCACCGTCTAGCGGAATCTACGAGCAGTACTTC,CASSPSSGIYEQYF
TRBV5-1,-,TRBJ2-6,TRBD2,TGCGCCAGCAGATTTGCGGGAGGCACTATTTCTGGGGCCAACGTCCTGACTTTC,CASRFAGGTISGANVLTF
TRBV4-2,once,TRBJ2-7,-,TGTGCCAGCAGCCAAGATTTGTTTAGCGGCCCTACGAATCAGTACTTC,CASSQDLFSGPTNQYF
TRBV7-8,-,TRBJ2-7,-,TGTGCCAGCAGCTTAGAGGGACTGCAAAACTACGAGCAGTACTTC,CASSLEGLQNYEQYF
TRBV4-1,once,TRBJ2-7,TRBD2,TGCGCCAGCAGCCGAAGCCATAGCGGGAGTGATCCCTGGGAGCAGTACTTC,CASSRSHSGSDPWEQYF
TRBV19,-,TRBJ2-3,-,TGTGCCAGTAGTATAGGGATTACAGCTCTCTTAGATACGCAGTATTTT,CASSIGITALLDTQYF
TRBV28,-,TRBJ2-7,-,TGTGCCACCACGCAGGGGCTTACCTACGAGCAGTACTTC,CATTQGLTYEQYF
TRBV7-6,-,TRBJ2-7,-,TGTGCCAGCAGCTTTGGCCAGGGCTCCTACGAGCAGTACTTC,CASSFGQGSYEQYF
TRBV19,-,TRBJ2-7,-,TGTGCCAGTAGTATAGAGGCGGGACAGATTTACGAGCAGTACTTC,CASSIEAGQIYEQYF
TRBV5-1,-,TRBJ2-5,TRBD2,TGCGCCAGCAGCTTGGTTGTAGCGGGGGGGCGCGAGACCCAGTACTTC,CASSLVVAGGRETQYF